The 6 T cell receptor beta chains below come from one sample, sequenced in a study of shared clonotypes between healthy human individuals. Here immunoSEQ multiplex PCR was the method, and the copy in TCRdb shows in-frame clones only, minus some. Here the sample spans 2 million to 2.5 million clones, roughly 96% being singletons. The sample comprised naive CD4+ T cells sorted from blood. Subset described: CD45RA+ positively selected. Source of these receptors: a man between 18 and 29 years old in good health.

The chain couples TRBV6-1 to TRBJ2-7; 7 nucleotides match TRBD2. Germline lookup yields CDR1 MNHNS and CDR2 SASEGT. There are 14 residues in the CDR3. The junction had 6 bases not matched to a gene; V was cut back by 1 base and J by 6 bases. CDR3 amino acids: CASSEVGGVREQYF. The CDR3, as DNA: TGTGCCAGCAGTGAAGTGGGAGGGGTTCGCGAGCAGTACTTC.

As for this clone: At the DNA level, this CDR3 is encoded by other sequences in the same sample as well. The chain couples TRBV5-1 to TRBJ2-5; possibly TRBD1 for D (6 bases). V dropped 0 bases and J dropped 2 bases, with 8 bases sitting between them. Germline V lookup: CDR1 SGHRS, CDR2 YFSETQ. The length of the CDR3 is 14 residues. The CDR3 DNA follows: TGCGCCAGCAGCTTGGCAAGGGGGCAAGAGACCCAGTACTTC. Amino acids: CASSLARGQETQYF. Full variable domain (rest looked up from reference TRBV5-1 and TRBJ2-5): KAGVTQTPRYLIKTRGQQVTLSCSPISGHRSVSWYQQTPGQGLQFLFEYFSETQRNKGNFPGRFSGRQFSNSRSEMNVSTLELGDSALYLCASSLARGQETQYFGPGTRLLVL.

The rearrangement uses TRBV19 and TRBJ1-6, with TRBD1 identical over 9 bases. V trimming: 3 bases; J trimming: 5 bases; junction bases outside the gene matches: 11. The CDR3 is made up of 18 amino acids. Germline V lookup: CDR1 LNHDA, CDR2 SQIVND (reference sequence). CDR3 region: CASSIGGTGTGNNSPLHF. The DNA for the CDR3 is TGTGCCAGTAGTATTGGGGGAACCGGGACAGGGAATAATTCACCCCTCCACTTT.

The CDR3 region is CASSLSSGRNEQFF. DNA of the CDR3: TGTGCCAGCAGCCTGTCTAGCGGGAGAAATGAGCAGTTCTTC. The chain is built from TRBV7-2 and TRBJ2-1; TRBD2 matches at 10 bases. Germline V gene sequence: CDR1 SGHTA, CDR2 FQGNSA. Unmatched junction bases numbered 5, after V lost 5 bases and J lost 7 bases. The CDR3 totals 14 residues. Full variable domain (missing parts from reference TRBV7-2 and TRBJ2-1): GAGVSQSPSNKVTEKGKDVELRCDPISGHTALYWYRQSLGQGLEFLIYFQGNSAPDKSGLPSDRFSAERTGGSVSTLTIQRTQQEDSAVYLCASSLSSGRNEQFFGPGTRLTVL.

The V gene is TRBV7-2, the J gene TRBJ2-1; tentative D call: TRBD2 (7 bases). Trimming removed 7 bases from V and 0 bases from J, with 13 bases in between. The CDR3 loop spans 15 amino acids. Germline lookup yields CDR1 SGHTA and CDR2 FQGNSA. The CDR3 loop is CASKGGGRSYNEQFF. The DNA for the CDR3 is TGTGCCAGCAAGGGAGGGGGGCGCTCCTACAATGAGCAGTTCTTC.

The chain has TRBV11-2 and TRBJ2-7; 7 nucleotides line up with TRBD2. J was trimmed by 0 bases and V by 5 bases; bases with no gene match: 10. The CDR3 is 16 amino acids. In germline, CDR1 is SGHAT, CDR2 FQNNGV. In DNA, the CDR3 is TGTGCCAGCAGCCCGCCGGGTCTAGCGGCCTCCTACGAGCAGTACTTC. Amino acids: CASSPPGLAASYEQYF. Variable domain in full (rest from reference TRBV11-2 and TRBJ2-7): EAGVAQSPRYKIIEKRQSVAFWCNPISGHATLYWYQQILGQGPKLLIQFQNNGVVDDSQLPKDRFSAERLKGVDSTLKIQPAKLEDSAVYLCASSPPGLAASYEQYFGPGTRLTVT.